Listed below are T cell receptor beta chains from one sample, sequenced in a study of shared clonotypes between healthy human individuals. Generated by immunoSEQ multiplex PCR, the TCRdb table keeps only in-frame clones and is missing some. The sample includes about half a million clones, 79% of them seen just once. The sequencing sample was made of PBMCs. The receptors derive from a woman between 40 and 50 years old in good health. Some clones in this sample may be carry-over from other donors' samples. The CDR3 runs from the conserved cysteine through the conserved F or W. The D gene is left open where the match is weak. Clone size, where shown, is once, few, many, or a class for clones that have expanded.

TRBJ1-4,13,TRBV6-1,.,.,TGTGCCAGCAACCGACGGGGGCCTGAAAAACTGTTTTTT,CASNRRGPEKLFF
TRBJ2-7,15,TRBV11-3,once,.,TGTGCCAGCAGCTTAGGCGAGGGGCCAACCTACGAGCAGTACTTC,CASSLGEGPTYEQYF
TRBJ2-1,12,TRBV28,once,.,TGTGCCAGCAGAGCTGAATACAATGAGCAGTTCTTC,CASRAEYNEQFF
TRBJ1-6,14,TRBV5-6,.,.,TGTGCCAGCATCCTCGGGAGCGACGGTTCACCCCTCCACTTT,CASILGSDGSPLHF
TRBJ2-2,12,TRBV2,.,.,TGTGCCAGCAGGGGGGGGCCCGGGGAGCTGTTTTTT,CASRGGPGELFF
TRBJ2-1,15,TRBV7-2,.,TRBD1,TGTGCCAGCAGCCCACAGGGGGAAACCTACAATGAGCAGTTCTTC,CASSPQGETYNEQFF
TRBJ2-1,14,TRBV7-6,.,.,TGTGCCAGCAGCTTTACGGGAGTATACAATGAGCAGTTCTTC,CASSFTGVYNEQFF
TRBJ1-3,11,TRBV7-2,.,.,TGTGCCAGCAGCTTAACAGACACCATATATTTT,CASSLTDTIYF
TRBJ1-2,16,TRBV9,.,TRBD1,TGTGCCAGCAGCGTAGCTTGGGGACAGGGTAACTATGGCTACACCTTC,CASSVAWGQGNYGYTF
TRBJ2-5,17,TRBV28,.,TRBD2,TGTGCCAGCAGCACCCCTAGCGGGAGGGGAGGCCAAGAGACCCAGTACTTC,CASSTPSGRGGQETQYF
TRBJ1-1,15,TRBV27,.,.,TGTGCCAGCAGTTTATCGAAGGGTTTTGACACTGAAGCTTTCTTT,CASSLSKGFDTEAFF
TRBJ2-7,15,TRBV5-1,.,.,TGCGCCAGCAGCTTGGCCGTCGCTAGCGAAAACGAGCAGTACTTC,CASSLAVASENEQYF
TRBJ2-1,14,TRBV11-2,.,TRBD2,TGTGCCAGCAGCTTAGAACGGCTAGCGGATGAGCAGTTCTTC,CASSLERLADEQFF
TRBJ1-1,13,TRBV25-1,.,.,TGTGCCAGTAATGGGGGGTGGCACACTGAAGCTTTCTTT,CASNGGWHTEAFF
TRBJ2-7,13,TRBV4-3,once,.,TGCGCCAGCAGCCAAGATGCAGGTTACGAGCAGTACTTC,CASSQDAGYEQYF
TRBJ1-5,15,TRBV28,.,.,TGTGCCAGCAGTTTATCAACAGGGACGGGGCAGCCCCAGCATTTT,CASSLSTGTGQPQHF
TRBJ1-3,14,TRBV11-2,.,TRBD1,TGTGCCAGCAGCCCCGACAGGGTTGGAAACACCATATATTTT,CASSPDRVGNTIYF
TRBJ2-2,14,TRBV9,few,.,TGTGCCAGCAGCCCCGTCGATAGCTCCGGGGAGCTGTTTTTT,CASSPVDSSGELFF
TRBJ2-7,15,TRBV2,once,TRBD1,TGTGCCAGCAGTGGCCAGGACAGGGGGTCCTACGAGCAGTACTTC,CASSGQDRGSYEQYF
TRBJ2-1,14,TRBV6-6,.,TRBD1,TGTGCCAGCAGTTGGGGACAGGAAAGCAATGAGCAGTTCTTC,CASSWGQESNEQFF
TRBJ2-1,16,TRBV28,.,TRBD2,TGTGCCAGCAGTTTGCTAGCGGGAGGGCCGGTGGGGGGGCAGTTCTTC,CASSLLAGGPVGGQFF
TRBJ1-1,14,TRBV5-1,.,.,TGCGCCAGCAGCTTTTATGGTTTCAACACTGAAGCTTTCTTT,CASSFYGFNTEAFF
TRBJ2-7,14,TRBV19,.,TRBD1,TGTGCCAGTAGAACAACAGGGGGCCCCTCCGAGCAGTACTTC,CASRTTGGPSEQYF
TRBJ2-3,13,TRBV7-2,.,.,TGTGCCAGCAGCTCACACCGGGGGGATACGCAGTATTTT,CASSSHRGDTQYF
TRBJ1-2,13,TRBV28,.,.,TGTGCCAGCAGTCCACCAACTCCTATGGCTACCACCTTC,CASSPPTPMATTF
TRBJ1-2,13,TRBV7-9,.,.,TGTGCCAGCAGCTTAGTACGTGAATATGGCTACACCTTC,CASSLVREYGYTF
TRBJ2-1,15,TRBV11-2,.,TRBD2,TGTGCCAGCAGCGGTAGCGGGAGAGCGACCTGGGAGCAGTTCTTC,CASSGSGRATWEQFF